This TCR beta chain was found in a study of T cell repertoires and HLA-DP antigens. Study-wide results and limits: Naive and memory CD4+ repertoires were not analysed separately.

Only in-frame clones appear in the TCRdb table, and some are missing; sequencing was by immunoSEQ multiplex PCR. The sample gives approximately 90,000 clones, roughly 86% of which show up once; about 1.5% is in the top ten. The CDR3 extends over 14 amino acids. The V gene's germline CDR1 is PRHDT and CDR2 FYEKMQ (reference sequence). The V segment lost 6 bases and the J segment 4 bases; nucleotides outside the gene matches: 6. To note about this clone: Its antigen remains unidentified.

The rearrangement uses TRBV13 and TRBJ2-1, with 7 bases that match TRBD1. The sequence was collected from a man in his fifties in good health and CMV-seronegative. The sample taken for sequencing was CD4+ T cells from PBMCs. The CDR3 protein is CASRTGTEYNEQFF. The CDR3, as DNA: TGTGCCAGCAGAACCGGGACAGAGTACAATGAGCAGTTCTTC.